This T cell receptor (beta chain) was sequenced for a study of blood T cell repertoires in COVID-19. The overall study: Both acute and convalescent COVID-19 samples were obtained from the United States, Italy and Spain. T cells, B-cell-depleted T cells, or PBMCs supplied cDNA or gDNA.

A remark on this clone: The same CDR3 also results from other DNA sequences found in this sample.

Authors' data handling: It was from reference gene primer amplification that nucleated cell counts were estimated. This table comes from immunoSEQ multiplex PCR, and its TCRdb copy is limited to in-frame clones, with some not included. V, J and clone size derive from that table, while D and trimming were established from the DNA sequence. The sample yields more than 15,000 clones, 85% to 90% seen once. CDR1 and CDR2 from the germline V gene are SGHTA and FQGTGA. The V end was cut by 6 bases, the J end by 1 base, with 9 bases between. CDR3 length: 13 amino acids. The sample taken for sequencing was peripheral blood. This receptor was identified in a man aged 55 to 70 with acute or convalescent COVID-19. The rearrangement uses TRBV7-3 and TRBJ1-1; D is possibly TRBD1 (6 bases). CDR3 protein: CASSSQGNTEAFF. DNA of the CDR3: TGTGCCAGCAGTTCACAGGGGAACACTGAAGCTTTCTTT.